Reported below is one T cell receptor beta chain. Between the trimmed V and J ends, which lost 4 bases and 5 bases, there was a span of 11 bases. The CDR3 consists of 13 residues. Germline CDR1 reads LNHNV; CDR2 reads YYDKDF (reference sequence). It was during active infection that Seattle patients were enrolled and then longitudinally followed. This entry belongs to a study of blood T cell repertoires in COVID-19. On the study more broadly: PBMCs, B-cell-depleted T cells, or T cells were the source of the cDNA or gDNA that made up the material.

Only in-frame clones appear in the TCRdb table, and some are missing; sequencing was by immunoSEQ multiplex PCR. The sample lists about 260,000 clones, around 90% seen once, with around 9.6% in the top ten. Sequenced sample: peripheral blood. The genes are TRBV15 and TRBJ2-5; possibly TRBD1 for D (6 bases). The source of this sequence is a woman in her sixties or seventies with COVID-19, enrolled during active disease. In DNA form, the CDR3 reads TGTGCCACCAGCATACAGGGCCGGGAGACCCAGTACTTC. It is translated as CATSIQGRETQYF.